This is a list of T cell receptor beta chains from one sample in a study of blood T cell repertoires in COVID-19. Profiled with immunoSEQ multiplex PCR; TCRdb holds only in-frame clones, not every one. The sample lists 220,000 or so clones, 85% to 90% occurring once. Sequencing was carried out using PBMCs or T cells enriched from blood (not recorded which). The receptor set was obtained from a woman between 18 and 30 years old in a cohort exposed to, infected with or recovered from COVID-19 (not recorded which). Each CDR3 is given with its conserved first and last residue. The order of the fields is J gene, V gene, clone size, D gene, CDR3 protein, CDR3 DNA. D genes are given only for firm matches. Clone size, where shown, is once, few, many, or a class for clones that have expanded.

J: TRBJ1-1
V: TRBV3-1/TRBV3-2
size: -
D: TRBD1
CDR3: CASSSQGGAVTEAFF
DNA: TGTGCCAGCAGCTCTCAAGGGGGCGCGGTCACTGAAGCTTTCTTT

J: TRBJ2-1
V: TRBV7-2
size: once
D: TRBD1
CDR3: CASSFRDSSNEQFF
DNA: TGTGCCAGCAGCTTTAGGGACAGTTCCAATGAGCAGTTCTTC

J: TRBJ1-6
V: TRBV11-3
size: few
D: TRBD1
CDR3: CASSSGAGGWSPLHF
DNA: TGTGCCAGCAGCTCAGGAGCAGGGGGCTGGTCACCCCTCCACTTT

J: TRBJ1-2
V: TRBV29-1
size: -
D: -
CDR3: CSGGSNYGYTF
DNA: TGCAGCGGAGGGTCTAACTATGGCTACACCTTC

J: TRBJ1-3
V: TRBV6-6
size: few
D: TRBD1
CDR3: CASSYSWQGESNTIYF
DNA: TGTGCCAGCAGTTACTCGTGGCAGGGGGAATCGAACACCATATATTTT

J: TRBJ2-7
V: TRBV6-1
size: -
D: TRBD1
CDR3: CASSELVVQGAYEQYF
DNA: TGTGCCAGCAGTGAACTGGTCGTTCAGGGGGCCTACGAGCAGTACTTC

J: TRBJ1-1
V: TRBV27
size: -
D: TRBD1
CDR3: CASSLNRGEAFF
DNA: TGTGCCAGCAGTTTAAACAGGGGGGAAGCTTTCTTT

J: TRBJ2-7
V: TRBV6-5
size: -
D: TRBD2
CDR3: CASSREVSSYEQYF
DNA: TGTGCCAGCAGCCGGGAGGTCTCCTCCTACGAGCAGTACTTC

J: TRBJ2-2
V: TRBV5-4
size: -
D: -
CDR3: CASSSQAARNTGELFF
DNA: TGTGCCAGCAGCTCCCAAGCAGCGCGGAACACCGGGGAGCTGTTTTTT

J: TRBJ2-1
V: TRBV20-1
size: -
D: TRBD1
CDR3: CSARGTGNEFF
DNA: TGCAGTGCTAGGGGGACAGGGAATGAGTTCTTC

J: TRBJ1-5
V: TRBV2
size: -
D: -
CDR3: CASTGAVNQPQHF
DNA: TGTGCCAGCACAGGGGCCGTCAATCAGCCCCAGCATTTT

J: TRBJ2-2
V: TRBV3-1/TRBV3-2
size: once
D: -
CDR3: CASSQYLGSHGGELFF
DNA: TGTGCCAGCAGCCAATACCTTGGGAGTCATGGCGGGGAGCTGTTTTTT

J: TRBJ1-2
V: TRBV2
size: once
D: TRBD1
CDR3: CASSGDSYYGYTF
DNA: TGTGCCAGCAGTGGGGACAGTTACTATGGCTACACCTTC

J: TRBJ2-7
V: TRBV19
size: -
D: -
CDR3: CASNNEQYF
DNA: TGTGCCAGTAATAACGAGCAGTACTTC

J: TRBJ1-1
V: TRBV11-3
size: -
D: TRBD1
CDR3: CASSFRQGYTEAFF
DNA: TGTGCCAGCAGCTTCAGACAGGGATACACTGAAGCTTTCTTT

J: TRBJ1-2
V: TRBV12-3/TRBV12-4
size: -
D: -
CDR3: CASSVRGGAGYTF
DNA: TGTGCCAGCAGTGTTAGGGGGGGAGCTGGCTACACCTTC

J: TRBJ1-5
V: TRBV18
size: few
D: -
CDR3: CASSPEQTANQPQHF
DNA: TGTGCCAGCTCACCAGAACAGACAGCTAATCAGCCCCAGCATTTT

J: TRBJ1-1
V: TRBV18
size: -
D: TRBD1
CDR3: CASSQEGGSNTEAFF
DNA: TGTGCCAGCTCACAAGAAGGGGGCTCGAACACTGAAGCTTTCTTT

J: TRBJ1-1
V: TRBV2
size: -
D: -
CDR3: CASGTQGYTEAFF
DNA: TGTGCCAGCGGAACTCAGGGATACACTGAAGCTTTCTTT

J: TRBJ2-2
V: TRBV6-1
size: -
D: TRBD2
CDR3: CASSEPGLAVSGELFF
DNA: TGTGCCAGCAGTGAACCGGGACTAGCGGTGTCTGGGGAGCTGTTTTTT

J: TRBJ1-1
V: TRBV4-1
size: -
D: -
CDR3: CASSQDAGSTEAFF
DNA: TGCGCCAGCAGCCAAGATGCGGGTAGCACTGAAGCTTTCTTT

J: TRBJ2-1
V: TRBV27
size: -
D: TRBD2
CDR3: CASRVLAGDEQFF
DNA: TGTGCCAGCAGGGTGCTAGCGGGAGACGAGCAGTTCTTC

J: TRBJ1-5
V: TRBV30
size: -
D: -
CDR3: CACPGQPQHF
DNA: TGTGCCTGCCCCGGGCAGCCCCAGCATTTT

J: TRBJ2-7
V: TRBV30
size: -
D: TRBD2
CDR3: CAWSALAGASYEQYF
DNA: TGTGCCTGGAGTGCACTAGCGGGTGCGTCCTACGAGCAGTACTTC

J: TRBJ1-5
V: TRBV6-1
size: -
D: -
CDR3: CASSEDRSYNQPQHF
DNA: TGTGCCAGCAGTGAAGACAGAAGTTACAATCAGCCCCAGCATTTT

J: TRBJ2-3
V: TRBV24-1
size: few
D: TRBD2
CDR3: CATSDGGRGTDTQYF
DNA: TGTGCCACCAGTGATGGCGGGAGAGGCACAGATACGCAGTATTTT

J: TRBJ2-3
V: TRBV29-1
size: few
D: -
CDR3: CSSPGLHSTDTQYF
DNA: TGCAGCTCCCCCGGTCTTCATTCCACAGATACGCAGTATTTT

J: TRBJ1-4
V: TRBV5-1
size: -
D: -
CDR3: CASSSPAGGRYEKLFF
DNA: TGCGCCAGCAGCTCGCCCGCGGGCGGGAGATATGAAAAACTGTTTTTT

J: TRBJ2-5
V: TRBV7-9
size: -
D: -
CDR3: CASSTRLGRETQYF
DNA: TGTGCCAGCAGCACCCGACTAGGTCGGGAGACCCAGTACTTC

J: TRBJ2-7
V: TRBV30
size: -
D: -
CDR3: CAWKEDGRTYEQYF
DNA: TGTGCCTGGAAGGAGGACGGGAGAACCTACGAGCAGTACTTC

J: TRBJ2-2
V: TRBV29-1
size: -
D: TRBD2
CDR3: CSVVGLAGHTGELFF
DNA: TGCAGCGTTGTTGGACTAGCGGGGCACACCGGGGAGCTGTTTTTT

J: TRBJ2-7
V: TRBV2
size: once
D: -
CDR3: CASTRDIYEQYF
DNA: TGTGCCAGCACCCGGGACATCTACGAGCAGTACTTC

J: TRBJ2-7
V: TRBV19
size: -
D: TRBD1
CDR3: CASRSGTVSYEQYF
DNA: TGTGCCAGCCGGTCCGGGACAGTCTCCTACGAGCAGTACTTC

J: TRBJ2-1
V: TRBV9
size: -
D: -
CDR3: CASSGSGNEQFF
DNA: TGTGCCAGCAGCGGGAGCGGAAATGAGCAGTTCTTC

J: TRBJ2-5
V: TRBV11-2
size: -
D: TRBD2
CDR3: CASSPLRSLAGGPIEYF
DNA: TGTGCCAGCAGCCCCCTCAGATCGTTAGCGGGAGGGCCAATAGAGTACTTC

J: TRBJ2-2
V: TRBV24-1
size: once
D: -
CDR3: CATSEVGRMNTGELFF
DNA: TGTGCCACCAGTGAGGTCGGCAGGATGAACACCGGGGAGCTGTTTTTT

J: TRBJ1-1
V: TRBV2
size: -
D: TRBD1
CDR3: CASSGQGLAFF
DNA: TGTGCCAGCAGTGGACAGGGCTTAGCTTTCTTT

J: TRBJ1-4
V: TRBV6-6
size: once
D: -
CDR3: CASSSEVTNEKLFF
DNA: TGTGCCAGCAGTTCAGAGGTGACTAATGAAAAACTGTTTTTT

J: TRBJ2-4
V: TRBV2
size: -
D: -
CDR3: CASAVEIAKNIQYF
DNA: TGTGCCAGCGCGGTCGAAATAGCCAAAAACATTCAGTACTTC

J: TRBJ1-2
V: TRBV6-5
size: -
D: TRBD1
CDR3: CASSPTGTGEVGYTF
DNA: TGTGCCAGCAGCCCGACCGGGACAGGGGAAGTAGGCTACACCTTC

J: TRBJ2-1
V: TRBV4-2
size: -
D: -
CDR3: CASSQAPGSTGLGNEQFF
DNA: TGTGCCAGCAGCCAGGCCCCCGGGTCCACAGGATTAGGGAATGAGCAGTTCTTC

J: TRBJ1-2
V: TRBV28
size: -
D: TRBD1
CDR3: CASRFLDRADQNYGYTF
DNA: TGTGCCAGCAGATTCCTCGACAGGGCGGATCAAAACTATGGCTACACCTTC

J: TRBJ2-1
V: TRBV24-1
size: -
D: TRBD2
CDR3: CATSGSGGPYNEQFF
DNA: TGTGCCACCAGTGGAAGCGGGGGGCCCTACAATGAGCAGTTCTTC

J: TRBJ2-1
V: TRBV4-1
size: -
D: -
CDR3: CASSQPTFRDWTSNEQFF
DNA: TGCGCCAGCAGCCAACCTACCTTCCGGGACTGGACGTCGAATGAGCAGTTCTTC

J: TRBJ2-7
V: TRBV7-8
size: -
D: TRBD2
CDR3: CASSLGSAGGLEQYF
DNA: TGTGCCAGCAGCTTAGGGAGCGCGGGAGGGCTCGAGCAGTACTTC

J: TRBJ1-5
V: TRBV30
size: -
D: -
CDR3: CAWSLQNQPQHF
DNA: TGTGCCTGGAGCCTACAGAATCAGCCCCAGCATTTT

J: TRBJ1-2
V: TRBV6-5
size: -
D: TRBD1
CDR3: CASGQGGLYGYTF
DNA: TGTGCCAGCGGACAGGGCGGACTTTATGGCTACACCTTC

J: TRBJ2-3
V: TRBV2
size: many
D: TRBD2
CDR3: CASRDFRTSGGTDTQYF
DNA: TGTGCCAGCAGAGACTTTAGGACTAGCGGGGGAACAGATACGCAGTATTTT

J: TRBJ1-1
V: TRBV4-1
size: -
D: -
CDR3: CASSQPIRNTEAFF
DNA: TGCGCCAGCAGCCAACCCATTAGGAACACTGAAGCTTTCTTT